One sample yielded the 25 T cell receptor beta chains listed below, sequenced in a study of T cell repertoires in cytomegalovirus infection. The antigens for these receptors are not known. TCRdb reprocessed the reads via MiXCR and lists one record per CDR3 protein. Of about 920,000 distinct CDR3 sequences detected, roughly a third appear once; the ten largest clones hold about an eighth. The sequencing used cultured CD8+ T cells from PBMCs, collected from culture after CMV antigen stimulation. These receptors came from a human donor in good health (CMV status not recorded). Some clones in this sample may be carry-over from other donors' samples.

This clonotype has a count of ten or more. The chain couples TRBV19 to TRBJ2-2; D possibly matches TRBD1 or TRBD2 (5 bases each). This CDR3 is built from 14 residues. Trimming left V 4 bases short and J 6 bases short, with 12 bases between. Germline V gene sequence: CDR1 LNHDA, CDR2 SQIVND (reference sequence). The CDR3: CASSTGLGAGELFF. CDR3 DNA: TGTGCCAGTAGTACCGGGTTGGGGGCCGGGGAGCTGTTTTTT. The whole variable domain, remainder taken from reference TRBV19 and TRBJ2-2, is DGGITQSPKYLFRKEGQNVTLSCEQNLNHDAMYWYRQDPGQGLRLIYYSQIVNDFQKGDIAEGYSVSREKKESFPLTVTSAQKNPTAFYLCASSTGLGAGELFFGEGSRLTVL.

A few counts support this clonotype. One junction end disagrees with the germline gene, perhaps due to a read error. The rearrangement joins TRBV19 to TRBJ2-3; D unclear. The germline CDR1 and CDR2 sequences are LNHDA and SQIVND (reference sequence). The CDR3 is 15 amino acids. The DNA for the CDR3 is TGTGCTAGTAGTGCAGACTCCCTGTTCACAGATACGCAGTATTTT. It is translated as CASSADSLFTDTQYF.

The chain is built from TRBV13 and TRBJ2-7, with D unresolved. Trimming shortened V by 4 bases and J by 4 bases, and 11 bases separated the two germline ends. The CDR3 has 13 residues. Germline V gene sequence: CDR1 PRHDT, CDR2 FYEKMQ (reference sequence). The CDR3 sequence: CASSSTADYEQYF. The CDR3 DNA reads as TGTGCCAGCAGCTCCACTGCAGATTACGAGCAGTACTTC.

This clonotype turned up a few times. This chain uses TRBV11-2 with TRBJ2-4, with TRBD1 identical over 8 bases. Trimming took 1 base from V and 1 from J; bases not matched to a gene: 3. The germline V gene has CDR1 SGHAT and CDR2 FQNNGV. CDR3 size: 16 residues. In DNA form, the CDR3 reads TGTGCCAGCAGCTTAGTACAGGGGGGTGCCAAAAACATTCAGTACTTC. Translated: CASSLVQGGAKNIQYF.

This clonotype was seen repeatedly, ten times or more. This rearrangement joins TRBV12-3 or TRBV12-4 to TRBJ1-1; TRBD1 is a possible D gene (5 bases). V lost 6 bases, J lost 8 bases, and 10 bases lay in between. This CDR3 spans 11 amino acids. CDR3: CASRAGAEAFF. CDR3 nucleotides: TGTGCCAGCAGGGCCGGGGCAGAAGCTTTCTTT.

This sequence joins TRBV7-6 and TRBJ2-5; D perhaps matches TRBD2 (7 bases). The V gene lost 8 bases and the J gene lost 7 bases, with 20 bases spanning the gap. CDR1 SGHVS and CDR2 FNYEAQ come from the germline V gene. The CDR3 has 14 amino acids. For the CDR3, the DNA is TGTGCCAGCCGCCATGGAGGGGGGGCAGGGACCCAGTACTTC. Translated: CASRHGGGAGTQYF. Complete variable domain (other parts from reference TRBV7-6 and TRBJ2-5): GAGVSQSPRYKVTKRGQDVALRCDPISGHVSLYWYRQALGQGPEFLTYFNYEAQQDKSGLPNDRFSAERPEGSISTLTIQRTEQRDSAMYRCASRHGGGAGTQYFGPGTRLLVL.

Only a few counts were recorded for this clonotype. The rearrangement uses TRBV4-1 and TRBJ1-1; TRBD1 is a possible D gene (5 bases). Trimming took off 2 bases at V and 0 bases at J, with 10 bases between the two ends. Per the germline V gene, CDR1 is MGHRA and CDR2 is YSYEKL. The CDR3 contains 15 residues. CDR3 region: CASSQWDGLNTEAFF. Here the CDR3 DNA reads TGCGCCAGCAGCCAATGGGACGGCTTGAACACTGAAGCTTTCTTT.

This clonotype occurred once. J is TRBJ2-3 and V is TRBV28; D possibly corresponds to TRBD2 (6 bases). This CDR3 contains 17 residues. Germline assignment: CDR1 MDHEN and CDR2 SYDVKM. Trimming took 7 bases from V and 5 from J, leaving 25 bases between them. The CDR3 loop is CASTSRTGTGEEDTQYF. The CDR3 nucleotides read TGTGCCAGCACCAGCCGGACCGGGACTGGCGAGGAAGATACGCAGTATTTT.

The chain joins TRBV6-1 to TRBJ1-1, with D possibly TRBD1 on 6 matching bases. The CDR3 contains 15 residues. The germline gives CDR1 MNHNS, CDR2 SASEGT. V lost 5 bases, J lost 0 bases, and 13 bases lay in between. CDR3 sequence reads: CASSHLTGLNTEAFF. The CDR3 nucleotides read TGTGCCAGCAGTCACCTTACAGGGTTGAACACTGAAGCTTTCTTT.

A few counts support this clonotype. This chain connects TRBV19 to TRBJ1-1; D not resolved. The germline V and J ends were trimmed by 4 bases and 5 bases, with 17 bases remaining between them. This CDR3 has 15 residues. Germline CDR1 and CDR2: LNHDA and SQIVND (reference sequence). In DNA, the CDR3 is TGTGCCAGTAGTACTTCACTGGGTCTAGTTACTGAAGCTTTCTTT. Protein: CASSTSLGLVTEAFF.

The V gene is TRBV7-9, the J gene TRBJ1-1; 7 positions agree with TRBD1. Unmatched junction bases numbered 7, after V lost 5 bases and J lost 1 base. The CDR3 is 15 amino acids. CDR1 and CDR2 (germline): SEHNR, FQNEAQ (reference sequence). CDR3 coding DNA: TGTGCCAGCAGCCTCCTTACAGGGGAGAACACTGAAGCTTTCTTT. Amino acids: CASSLLTGENTEAFF.

This clonotype appeared a single time. The rearrangement joins TRBV4-1 to TRBJ2-1; possibly TRBD1 for D (5 bases). This CDR3 spans 18 amino acids. V was shortened by 5 bases and J by 1 base, with 21 bases between the two germline ends. Germline values: CDR1 MGHRA, CDR2 YSYEKL. CDR3 region: CASSSRAPRVLSYNEQFF. The DNA for the CDR3 is TGCGCCAGCAGCTCCAGGGCACCCCGGGTCTTATCCTACAATGAGCAGTTCTTC.

This clonotype was detected only a few times. The chain combines TRBV6-5 with TRBJ1-1; D uncertain. This CDR3 has 16 residues. The V end was cut by 2 bases, the J end by 4 bases, with 17 bases between. Looked up from germline, CDR1 is MNHEY and CDR2 is SVGAGI. The CDR3 DNA follows: TGTGCCAGCAGTTACAAGGCATACCAGGCGAGCACTGAAGCTTTCTTT. This codes for CASSYKAYQASTEAFF.

The V call is TRBV7-9, the J call TRBJ2-5; no reliable D call. This CDR3 has 16 amino acids. V lost 6 bases, J lost 9 bases, and 26 bases lay in between. The germline CDR1 and CDR2 sequences are SEHNR and FQNEAQ (reference sequence). The CDR3 sequence: CASRPPRGVLSDAQYF. Written as DNA, the CDR3 is TGTGCCAGCAGGCCCCCCCGAGGTGTTCTGAGTGATGCCCAGTACTTC.

The chain carries TRBV5-8 and TRBJ1-4, with D possibly being TRBD1 (5 bases). CDR3 length: 15 residues. V lost 4 bases, J lost 0 bases, and 10 bases lay in between. Looked up from germline, CDR1 is SGHTS and CDR2 is YDEGEE. This chain's CDR3 is CASSPLTATNEKLFF. The CDR3 DNA reads TGTGCCAGCAGCCCGTTGACAGCAACTAATGAAAAACTGTTTTTT.

The rearrangement uses TRBV10-2 and TRBJ2-7; 7 bases are shared with TRBD1. The CDR3 extends over 15 amino acids. The germline gives CDR1 WSHSY, CDR2 SAAADI. Losses at the gene ends were 2 bases for V and 1 base for J; bases not matched to a gene: 5. This chain's CDR3 is CASSELWTGSYEQYF. CDR3 nucleotides: TGCGCCAGCAGTGAGCTCTGGACAGGTTCCTACGAGCAGTACTTC.

This clonotype was picked up many times. The chain is built from TRBV7-6 and TRBJ2-1; 8 positions match TRBD2. In germline, CDR1 is SGHVS, CDR2 FNYEAQ. The CDR3 has 15 amino acids. V lost 5 bases, J lost 6 bases, and 9 bases stayed unmatched. CDR3 sequence: CASSPRGGRSNEQFF. In DNA, the CDR3 is TGTGCCAGCAGCCCTCGGGGGGGCCGGAGCAATGAGCAGTTCTTC. Full variable domain (remainder filled in from reference TRBV7-6 and TRBJ2-1): GAGVSQSPRYKVTKRGQDVALRCDPISGHVSLYWYRQALGQGPEFLTYFNYEAQQDKSGLPNDRFSAERPEGSISTLTIQRTEQRDSAMYRCASSPRGGRSNEQFFGPGTRLTVL.

The V call is TRBV5-6, the J call TRBJ1-4; D gene unclear. Trimming pared 4 bases from V and 6 bases from J, leaving 16 bases between. There are 15 residues in the CDR3. CDR1 SGHDT and CDR2 YYEEEE come from the germline V gene. This chain's CDR3 is CASSSPRNGDEKLFF. In DNA, the CDR3 is TGTGCCAGCAGCAGCCCCCGGAATGGGGATGAAAAACTGTTTTTT. Based on the CDR3 plus reference TRBV5-6 and TRBJ1-4, the full variable domain is DAGVTQSPTHLIKTRGQQVTLRCSPKSGHDTVSWYQQALGQGPQFIFQYYEEEERQRGNFPDRFSGHQFPNYSSELNVNALLLGDSALYLCASSSPRNGDEKLFFGSGTQLSVL.

This clonotype appeared a few times. The chain employs TRBV4-1 and TRBJ2-1; possible D gene TRBD2, 5 bases. The germline V gene encodes CDR1 MGHRA and CDR2 YSYEKL. This CDR3 has 14 residues. Trimming took off 3 bases at V and 10 bases at J, with 16 bases between the two ends. CDR3 loop: CASSHRTTPGEQFF. The CDR3 DNA follows: TGCGCCAGCAGCCACCGAACGACCCCGGGGGAGCAGTTCTTC.

This clonotype has only a few counts. The chain joins TRBV19 to TRBJ1-1, with a possible D match to TRBD1 (5 bases). Deletions cut 7 bases from V and 5 bases from J, with 20 bases between. The germline V gene encodes CDR1 LNHDA and CDR2 SQIVND (reference sequence). The CDR3 spans 15 residues. CDR3 protein: CASTLGFGATTEAFF. DNA for the CDR3: TGTGCCAGTACTCTAGGATTTGGGGCAACTACTGAAGCTTTCTTT.

At least ten counts were recorded for this clonotype. The chain employs TRBV27 and TRBJ2-6; a weak D match, TRBD1 (5 bases). Trimming took off 6 bases at V and 7 bases at J, with 19 bases between the two ends. Per germline, CDR1 MNHEY and CDR2 SMNVEV (reference sequence). The CDR3 is 16 amino acids. CDR3 protein: CASSLLRFGAANVLTF. The CDR3 nucleotides read TGTGCCAGCAGCCTCTTAAGGTTTGGGGCAGCCAACGTCCTGACTTTC. Variable domain in full (rest from reference TRBV27 and TRBJ2-6): EAQVTQNPRYLITVTGKKLTVTCSQNMNHEYMSWYRQDPGLGLRQIYYSMNVEVTDKGDVPEGYKVSRKEKRNFPLILESPSPNQTSLYFCASSLLRFGAANVLTFGAGSRLTVL.

This rearrangement joins TRBV6-5 to TRBJ1-2; 9 bases are a match to TRBD1. In germline, CDR1 is MNHEY, CDR2 SVGAGI. The CDR3 has 16 residues. The V and J ends lost 2 bases and 4 bases, in that order; junction bases with no gene match: 8. CDR3 sequence (DNA): TGTGCCAGCAGTTACGGCACAGGGGGCGCGGGCTATGGCTACACCTTC. Protein: CASSYGTGGAGYGYTF.

The rearrangement links TRBV12-3 or TRBV12-4 to TRBJ2-7; D unresolved. The CDR3 covers 13 residues. V lost 2 bases, J lost 3 bases, and 8 bases lay in between. CDR3: CASSLNSHYEQYF. The CDR3 DNA is TGTGCCAGCAGTTTAAACAGTCACTACGAGCAGTACTTC.

This clonotype was recorded at least ten times. The CDR3 region is CASSLESGGSYEQYV. CDR3 bases: TGTGCCAGCAGCTTAGAATCAGGGGGCTCCTACGAGCAGTACGTC. The rearrangement links TRBV7-2 to TRBJ2-7, with 7 bases matching TRBD1. Germline loops: CDR1 SGHTA, CDR2 FQGNSA. This CDR3 region has 15 residues. V lost 1 base to trimming and J lost 0 bases; unmatched junction nucleotides: 3.

The genes are TRBV3-1 and TRBJ2-2, with D perhaps TRBD1 or TRBD2 (5 bases each). Germline V gene data show CDR1 as LGHDT and CDR2 as YNNKEL (reference sequence). V was cut by 6 bases and J by 0 bases, with 20 bases left in between. The CDR3 covers 18 residues. In nucleotides, the CDR3 is TGTGCCAGCAGGGCCGGCGCCGGGGCCGATTCGAACACCGGGGAGCTGTTTTTT. Amino acid sequence: CASRAGAGADSNTGELFF. Drawing the rest from reference TRBV3-1 and TRBJ2-2, the complete variable domain is DTAVSQTPKYLVTQMGNDKSIKCEQNLGHDTMYWYKQDSKKFLKIMFSYNNKELIINETVPNRFSPKSPDKAHLNLHINSLELGDSAVYFCASRAGAGADSNTGELFFGEGSRLTVL.